This TCR beta chain emerged from a study of T cells in Graves' hyperthyroidism and ophthalmopathy (dated by TCRdb to about 2019). With regard to the full study: Peripheral blood was collected at initial diagnosis, before any treatment. TCR V-J signatures able to tell the groups apart were searched for in a discovery cohort of approximately 95 patients, of whom around 42 had Graves' ophthalmopathy and 57 had stable Graves' hyperthyroidism. Prospective prediction of ophthalmopathy was tested in an independent validation cohort of fewer than 20 hyperthyroidism patients and around 16 patients who later progressed to ophthalmopathy. The 100 or so discovery patients were divided at random into training and test sets in a 7:3 ratio. In addition, the study compared T-cell repertoires in thyroid tissue and in blood from about 6 Graves' hyperthyroidism patients. Once sampling was done, hyperthyroidism patients were given methimazole at a starting dose of 30 mg daily, whereas ophthalmopathy patients were given high-dose intravenous methylprednisolone. According to the paper, TCR Vbeta CDR3 sequencing was carried out on approximately 140 peripheral blood samples, which came from under 50 ophthalmopathy, roughly 75 hyperthyroidism and roughly 17 progressor patients. Study-wide conclusions, independent of this receptor: In validation, progression to ophthalmopathy was predicted by the model with roughly 71% sensitivity and roughly 76% specificity, a median of 6.5 months before onset. No statistical method was used to set the sample size in advance, and investigators knew the group allocation. In cross-validation, a model built on a 13 V-J signature told ophthalmopathy apart from stable hyperthyroidism with 87.88% sensitivity and approximately 84% specificity, and in testing the same model reached 80%/75%. Blood samples also contained most of the expanded thyroid clonotypes (frequency above 0.001), which suggests that blood repertoires may reflect thyroid immune responses.

The TCR beta CDR3 regions were amplified from the RNA transcripts. For the first round of RT-PCR on the TCR CDR3, the HTBI primer set was used together with the Qiagen OneStep RT-PCR kit. A second multiplex PCR round built the libraries, followed by size selection and purification. Paired-end sequencing of the libraries was performed with 100 bp reads on an Illumina HiSeq2000. The authors' pipeline ran thus. SOAPnuke was used to process the raw data, throwing out any read that contained adapters or uncalled bases, had a mean Phred below 15, or lacked an exact constant-primer or identifier match. High-quality paired reads were merged using COPE v1.2.5, and each unique nucleotide sequence was defined as a clonotype. MiTCR v1.1 was used to align clonotypes to the IMGT TRBV, TRBD and TRBJ reference segments. The analysis included only V-J combinations with a frequency above 0.0001, which together covered 98% to 99.2% of the repertoires. The TCS score was defined as F50 (clonal expansion) divided by E x V (chaos), with BLOSUM62-based TCRdist calculated between CDR3 peptides within each V-J. Welch's t-statistics and random forest reduced 500 to 650 V-J features to 10 to 15, which were used in a naive Bayes classifier (R e1071). TCRdb took the public reads, trimmed them with fastp at Q25, ran MiXCR for clone calling and kept in-frame beta chains. Each CDR3 protein appears once, grouped with its most common genes and DNA. The V and J calls were not made by the authors but by TCRdb's processing. The sample table holds about 560,000 distinct CDR3 sequences, of which approximately 15% were seen once. In total, the top ten clones hold around a sixth of the sample.

Note on this clonotype: What antigen it recognizes has not been identified. Per-base qualities were not stored, and no clone one base away is much larger.

A patient counted as having stable Graves' hyperthyroidism if no progression to ophthalmopathy occurred over 18 months of follow-up. The hyperthyroidism patients were between 18 and 65 years old and newly diagnosed, with a disease duration of less than 2 months. Any patient with an uncontrolled infection, another autoimmune disease, pregnancy or lactation was excluded. Diagnoses relied on clinical symptoms, serum thyroxine and TRAb, thyroid ultrasound and orbital computed tomography. Ficoll-Paque density gradient centrifugation was used to isolate PBMCs from about 10 ml of fresh peripheral blood. Trizol reagent was used to extract total RNA, and RNA quality was then checked on an Agilent 2100 Bioanalyzer. The CDR3, from cysteine to phenylalanine, totals 16 residues. Only CDR3 DNA remains: 48 bases, in frame from the first base. For CDR1 and CDR2, the germline V gene (reference sequence) lists LNHDA and SQIVND. Deletion took 4 bases off V and 3 bases off J, with a span of 17 bases between the germline ends.

The chain employs TRBV19 and TRBJ2-3; matching of 6 bases hints at TRBD1 as the D gene. The origin of this receptor is a woman under 30 with Graves' hyperthyroidism. The sample was blood. The base sequence is TGTGCCAGTAGTAAAACAGGGAGTTTGTTGACAGATACGCAGTATTTT. Its protein reads: CASSKTGSLLTDTQYF.